One and the same sample provided the 22 T cell receptor beta chains below, sequenced in a study of CD8+ T cells in alopecia areata. Extraction and reverse transcription of RNA yielded cDNA as the sequencing template. Clones were read by immunoSEQ multiplex PCR, and TCRdb kept only the in-frame ones, dropping some. Among approximately 45,000 clones listed, 55% to 75% were seen once. Sample treatment: oral pan-JAK inhibitor, 5-10 mg twice daily. The source material was CD8+ T cells sorted from blood, sampled at week 4, from a patient treated with tofacitinib. The receptor source for this set is a human donor with alopecia areata.

The CDR3 region has the DNA TGTGCCAGCAAGGAGGACACCAACTATGGCTACACCTTC. Its protein product is CASKEDTNYGYTF. The chain uses TRBV5-6 and TRBJ1-2; tentative D call: TRBD1 (5 bases). The V gene's germline CDR1 is SGHDT and CDR2 YYEEEE. The V gene lost 6 bases and the J gene lost 2 bases, with 11 bases spanning the gap. The CDR3 covers 13 residues.

The chain carries TRBV4-3 and TRBJ2-2; TRBD1 matches 7 bases. V shed 4 bases and J 2 bases; nucleotides not matched to a gene: 10. The germline V gene encodes CDR1 LGHNA and CDR2 YSLEER. There are 17 residues in the CDR3. CDR3 loop: CASSPDGTDRNTGELFF. The CDR3 nucleotides are TGCGCCAGCAGCCCAGATGGGACAGACCGAAACACCGGGGAGCTGTTTTTT.

The J gene is TRBJ1-2, the V gene TRBV29-1; D unresolved. The CDR3 length is 13 residues. V lost 6 bases and J 8 bases, leaving 19 bases between the germline ends. The V gene's germline CDR1 is SQVTM and CDR2 ANQGSEA. The CDR3 coding sequence is TGCAGCGTCCGGCTAACAGTAATGAAAGGCTACACCTTC. Amino acids: CSVRLTVMKGYTF. Full variable domain (remainder filled in from reference TRBV29-1 and TRBJ1-2): SAVISQKPSRDICQRGTSLTIQCQVDSQVTMMFWYRQQPGQSLTLIATANQGSEATYESGFVIDKFPISRPNLTFSTLTVSNMSPEDSSIYLCSVRLTVMKGYTFGSGTRLTVV.

The rearrangement joins TRBV29-1 to TRBJ1-2; D is undetermined. CDR1 and CDR2 from the germline V gene are SQVTM and ANQGSEA. This CDR3 spans 11 amino acids. The V gene lost 5 bases and the J gene lost 0 bases, with 4 bases spanning the gap. CDR3 sequence: CSVRSNYGYTF. The CDR3 nucleotides read TGCAGCGTTAGGTCTAACTATGGCTACACCTTC.

The chain combines TRBV4-3 with TRBJ1-1, with 7 bases fitting TRBD1. V was clipped by 1 base and J by 1 base; unmatched bases: 9. This CDR3 comprises 17 residues. Germline CDR1 reads LGHNA; CDR2 reads YSLEER. The CDR3 loop reads CASSQGGTEGPNTEAFF. CDR3 bases: TGCGCCAGCAGCCAAGGAGGGACAGAAGGACCGAACACTGAAGCTTTCTTT.

This chain links TRBV29-1 with TRBJ2-3; D is possibly TRBD1 or TRBD2 (5 bases each). With 7 bases removed from V and 5 bases from J, the gap between germline ends came to 10 bases. Germline V gene sequence: CDR1 SQVTM, CDR2 ANQGSEA. The CDR3 is 11 residues long. CDR3 DNA sequence: TGCAGCGGGGGACCTCAAGATACGCAGTATTTT. It codes for CSGGPQDTQYF.

This clone is labeled medium-sized. The chain employs TRBV27 and TRBJ1-5; tentative D call: TRBD1 (5 bases). V dropped 6 bases and J dropped 6 bases, with 15 bases sitting between them. The CDR3 is 14 residues long. Germline CDR1 is MNHEY and CDR2 is SMNVEV (reference sequence). CDR3 in amino acids: CASREVGGGQPQHF. In DNA, the CDR3 is TGTGCCAGCAGGGAGGTGGGGGGGGGTCAGCCCCAGCATTTT.

V and J are TRBV4-3 and TRBJ1-2; D call uncertain. Germline CDR1 reads LGHNA; CDR2 reads YSLEER. The CDR3 length is 12 residues. V was pared by 0 bases and J by 4 bases, with 3 bases between. The CDR3 is CASSQDGYGYTF. CDR3 DNA sequence: TGCGCCAGCAGCCAAGATGGCTATGGCTACACCTTC.

Concerning this clone: One junction end disagrees with the germline gene, perhaps due to a read error. The chain combines TRBV7-2 with TRBJ1-1; D is undetermined. The germline V gene has CDR1 SGHTA and CDR2 FQGNSA. CDR3 size: 9 residues. The CDR3, as DNA: TGTGCCAGCAGCTTGAAAATCCCCTTT. Its translation is CASSLKIPF.

This clone has more than one count but fewer than ten. The chain couples TRBV4-3 to TRBJ1-5; D is unclear. The germline gives CDR1 LGHNA, CDR2 YSLEER. V shed 4 bases and J shed 6 bases, with 10 bases lying between them. The CDR3 covers 13 residues. This CDR3 reads CASSPKRGQPQHF. DNA for the CDR3: TGCGCCAGCAGCCCCAAACGCGGTCAGCCCCAGCATTTT.

The chain has TRBV4-1 and TRBJ2-7, with D possibly being TRBD2 (5 bases). Germline V gene sequence: CDR1 MGHRA, CDR2 YSYEKL. The ends were cut back, 2 bases at V and 3 bases at J, with 14 bases in the middle. The CDR3 is made up of 15 amino acids. The CDR3 DNA follows: TGCGCCAGCAGCCAATCTTGGGGAGCAGACTACGAGCAGTACTTC. Amino acid sequence: CASSQSWGADYEQYF.

V usage is TRBV15 and J usage is TRBJ1-5; D is perhaps TRBD1 (5 bases). The CDR3 extends over 19 amino acids. V was cut by 0 bases and J by 2 bases, with 20 bases left in between. The germline V gene encodes CDR1 LNHNV and CDR2 YYDKDF (reference sequence). The CDR3 loop is CATSRDLADEVGGNQPQHF. The CDR3, as DNA: TGTGCCACCAGCAGAGATCTAGCGGACGAGGTGGGGGGCAATCAGCCCCAGCATTTT.

This chain links TRBV7-8 with TRBJ2-1; 11 bases are shared with TRBD2. Germline values: CDR1 SGHVS, CDR2 FQNEAQ. There are 18 residues in the CDR3. The V segment lost 4 bases and the J segment 12 bases; nucleotides outside the gene matches: 20. The DNA for the CDR3 is TGTGCCAGCAGCTCGCTACTAGCGGGGGTGACTTCAAGACCGATGCAGTTCTTC. Translating gives CASSSLLAGVTSRPMQFF.

This chain uses TRBV4-3 with TRBJ1-1; D is ambiguous. V shed 0 bases and J shed 2 bases, with 13 bases lying between them. This CDR3 spans 16 amino acids. CDR1 is LGHNA, CDR2 YSLEER, per germline. CDR3 loop: CASSQDWVGRNTEAFF. In DNA form, the CDR3 reads TGCGCCAGCAGCCAAGATTGGGTGGGAAGAAACACTGAAGCTTTCTTT.

V and J are TRBV7-6 and TRBJ1-1; TRBD1 is a possible D gene (5 bases). The CDR3 covers 15 residues. Germline V lookup: CDR1 SGHVS, CDR2 FNYEAQ. Trimming pared 5 bases from V and 6 bases from J, leaving 19 bases between. The DNA for the CDR3 is TGTGCCAGCAGCGTAATCCGGGACTCTACCTCTGAAGCTTTCTTT. It specifies CASSVIRDSTSEAFF.

This clone was counted a few times. The chain employs TRBV29-1 and TRBJ2-6; the match to TRBD1 covers 10 bases. This CDR3 is built from 17 residues. CDR1 and CDR2 (germline): SQVTM, ANQGSEA. V trimming: 0 bases; J trimming: 2 bases; junction bases outside the gene matches: 4. The CDR3 bases are TGCAGCGTTGAAGATCGGGGGACAGGGGCTGGGGCCAACGTCCTGACTTTC. This translates into CSVEDRGTGAGANVLTF.

This clone showed up just once. The chain joins TRBV4-3 to TRBJ1-2; a possible D gene is TRBD1 (6 bases). The CDR3 sequence is 15 residues long. The ends were cut back, 0 bases at V and 7 bases at J, with 15 bases in the middle. Per germline, CDR1 LGHNA and CDR2 YSLEER. The CDR3 reads CASSQDSAGEVGYTF. Here the CDR3 DNA reads TGCGCCAGCAGCCAAGATTCGGCAGGGGAGGTTGGCTACACCTTC.

This clone was detected a few times. This chain links TRBV10-2 with TRBJ2-7; D unclear. The CDR3 loop spans 12 amino acids. V was shortened by 1 base and J by 4 bases, with 5 bases between the two germline ends. CDR1 is WSHSY, CDR2 SAAADI, per germline. Here the CDR3 reads CASSEYSYEQYF. The CDR3, as DNA: TGCGCCAGCAGTGAGTACAGTTACGAGCAGTACTTC.

The V and J genes are TRBV7-2 and TRBJ2-1, with a weak D call TRBD1 (7 bases). CDR1 is SGHTA, CDR2 FQGNSA, per germline. V dropped 0 bases and J dropped 8 bases, with 11 bases sitting between them. The CDR3 is 14 amino acids. CDR3 loop: CASSLASRGDEQFF. In nucleotides, the CDR3 is TGTGCCAGCAGCTTAGCGTCCAGGGGGGATGAGCAGTTCTTC.

The gene calls are TRBV6-6 and TRBJ2-1; the match to TRBD2 covers 11 bases. Germline CDR1 is MNHNY and CDR2 is SVGAGI (reference sequence). This CDR3 region has 15 residues. The J segment lost 7 bases and the V segment lost 6 bases, leaving 8 bases of the junction unmatched. The chain's CDR3 is CASRIAGGPENEQFF. The DNA for the CDR3 is TGTGCCAGCAGAATAGCGGGGGGGCCAGAGAATGAGCAGTTCTTC.

J is TRBJ1-1 and V is TRBV30; D remains ambiguous. The length of the CDR3 is 12 residues. The V and J ends lost 4 bases and 4 bases respectively, with 10 bases between them. The germline V gene encodes CDR1 GTSNPN and CDR2 SVGIG (reference sequence). CDR3 residues: CAWTPAGTEAFF. CDR3 bases: TGTGCCTGGACCCCGGCGGGCACTGAAGCTTTCTTT.

This chain links TRBV7-9 with TRBJ2-3; no reliable D call. Per the germline V gene, CDR1 is SEHNR and CDR2 is FQNEAQ (reference sequence). The CDR3 runs 12 residues. V lost 2 bases and J lost 7, with 7 bases in between. CDR3 residues: CASSLMSNTQYF. The CDR3 DNA sequence: TGTGCCAGCAGCTTAATGAGCAATACGCAGTATTTT. The whole variable domain, filled in from reference TRBV7-9 and TRBJ2-3, reads DTGVSQNPRHKITKRGQNVTFRCDPISEHNRLYWYRQTLGQGPEFLTYFQNEAQLEKSRLLSDRFSAERPKGSFSTLEIQRTEQGDSAMYLCASSLMSNTQYFGPGTRLTVL.